This T cell receptor beta chain came from a study of Graves' ophthalmopathy and Graves' hyperthyroidism. About this clonotype itself: Its matching antigen is unknown.

With 5 bases removed from V and 2 bases from J, the gap between germline ends came to 12 bases. The CDR3 spans 14 residues. From germline, CDR1 is SEHNR and CDR2 FQNEAQ (reference sequence). Amplified TCR beta CDR3 regions were obtained using RNA transcripts as template. After a first-round RT-PCR with HTBI primers, a second-round multiplex PCR was run. TCRdb independently ran MiXCR on the multiplex PCR reads; one entry per CDR3 protein. The table has approximately 210,000 distinct CDR3 sequences, 25% to 30% seen once; the top ten hold approximately 8.2%. Study conclusions and caveats: Discriminating ophthalmopathy from stable hyperthyroidism, a 13-signature model attained a sensitivity of about 88% and a specificity of just under 84%. Ophthalmopathy progression was predicted with 70.59% sensitivity and 72.22% specificity.

The sample comprised peripheral blood. The TCR originated in a man aged 45-65 years with Graves' ophthalmopathy. V is TRBV7-9 and J is TRBJ2-5; D is perhaps TRBD2 (6 bases). CDR3 DNA: TGTGCCAGCAGCCCTCATGGGGGGCAAGAGACCCAGTACTTC. Its translation is CASSPHGGQETQYF.